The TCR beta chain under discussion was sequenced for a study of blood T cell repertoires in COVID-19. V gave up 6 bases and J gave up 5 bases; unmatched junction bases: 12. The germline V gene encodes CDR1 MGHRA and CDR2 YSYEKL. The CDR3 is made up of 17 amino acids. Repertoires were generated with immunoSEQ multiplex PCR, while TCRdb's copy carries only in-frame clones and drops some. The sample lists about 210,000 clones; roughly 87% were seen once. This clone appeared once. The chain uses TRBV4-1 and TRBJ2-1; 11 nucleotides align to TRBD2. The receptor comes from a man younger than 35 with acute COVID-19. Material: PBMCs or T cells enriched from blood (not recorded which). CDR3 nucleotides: TGCGCCAGCAGACTCGGGACTAGCGGTACCGCACACAATGAGCAGTTCTTC. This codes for CASRLGTSGTAHNEQFF.